This T cell receptor beta chain emerged from a study of response to subunit inactivated influenza vaccine. Findings of the study overall: Authors suggested that a seasonal influenza vaccination recruits few new T cells each time.

The CDR3 length is 14 residues. Germline CDR1 SGHRS, CDR2 YFSETQ. Trimming shortened V by 4 bases and J by 3 bases, and 13 bases separated the two germline ends. Regarding this clonotype: What it binds is not known.

TCRdb called the RT-PCR reads again in MiXCR, with one record for every CDR3 protein. This sample has around 540,000 distinct CDR3 sequences; about 11% occur once, and the top ten carry 10%. This specimen was PBMCs from blood, taken on the day of vaccination. The rearrangement links TRBV5-1 to TRBJ2-5, with D uncertain. The clonotype comes from a man in his fifties or sixties who received an inactivated influenza vaccine. CDR3 nucleotide sequence: TGCGCCAGCAGCCTGGGGAAAGTCGAAGAGACCCAGTACTTC. It codes for CASSLGKVEETQYF. The whole variable domain, filled in from reference TRBV5-1 and TRBJ2-5, reads KAGVTQTPRYLIKTRGQQVTLSCSPISGHRSVSWYQQTPGQGLQFLFEYFSETQRNKGNFPGRFSGRQFSNSRSEMNVSTLELGDSALYLCASSLGKVEETQYFGPGTRLLVL.